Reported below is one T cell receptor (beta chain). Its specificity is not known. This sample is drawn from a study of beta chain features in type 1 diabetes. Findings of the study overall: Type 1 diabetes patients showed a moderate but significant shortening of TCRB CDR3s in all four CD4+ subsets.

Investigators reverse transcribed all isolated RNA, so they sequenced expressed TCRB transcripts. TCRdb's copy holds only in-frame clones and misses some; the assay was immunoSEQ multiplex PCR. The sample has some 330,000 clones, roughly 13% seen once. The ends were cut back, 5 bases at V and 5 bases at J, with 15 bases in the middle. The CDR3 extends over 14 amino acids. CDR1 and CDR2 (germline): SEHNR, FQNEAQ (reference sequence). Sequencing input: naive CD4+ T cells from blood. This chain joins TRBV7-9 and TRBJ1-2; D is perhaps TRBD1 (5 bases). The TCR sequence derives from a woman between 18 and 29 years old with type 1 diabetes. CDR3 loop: CASSPRTISYGYTF. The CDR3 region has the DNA TGTGCCAGCAGCCCTCGGACAATCTCTTATGGCTACACCTTC.